This TCR beta chain was retrieved from a study of T cells in Graves' hyperthyroidism and ophthalmopathy. In the study overall: It was at initial diagnosis, before any treatment, that peripheral blood was collected.

CDR3 length: 16 residues. V was shortened by 1 base and J by 3 bases, with 15 bases between the two germline ends. CDR1 and CDR2 (germline): MNHGY, SAAAGT. RNA transcripts served as the template for amplifying TCR beta CDR3 regions. First-round RT-PCR of the TCR CDR3 relied on the HTBI primer set. TCRdb re-analysed the multiplex PCR reads in MiXCR, keeping a single row per CDR3 protein. The table has some 180,000 distinct CDR3 sequences, approximately 17% seen once; the top ten hold around 27%. Sequenced material: blood. This TCR came from a woman aged 45-65 years with Graves' hyperthyroidism. The chain joins TRBV6-8 to TRBJ2-5; D possibly corresponds to TRBD1 (5 bases). CDR3 amino acids: CASSYYALTVEETQYF. CDR3 sequence (DNA): TGTGCCAGCAGTTACTACGCCTTGACAGTGGAAGAGACCCAGTACTTC.